This entry describes one TCR beta chain. This specimen belongs to a study of blood T cell repertoires in COVID-19. J was trimmed by 2 bases and V by 4 bases; bases with no gene match: 6. Germline CDR1 SQVTM, CDR2 ANQGSEA. The length of the CDR3 is 15 residues. Only in-frame clones appear in the TCRdb table, and some are missing; sequencing was by immunoSEQ multiplex PCR. The table includes about 250,000 clones, 86% detected once. Material for sequencing was peripheral blood. The receptor comes from a woman of 80 years or more with COVID-19, enrolled during active disease. The chain carries TRBV29-1 and TRBJ2-3; TRBD1 matches at 10 bases. CDR3 loop: CSVGGGTGATDTQYF. CDR3 in DNA: TGCAGCGTTGGGGGGGGGACAGGGGCCACAGATACGCAGTATTTT.